What follows are 24 T cell receptor beta chains derived from one specimen sequenced in a study of CD8+ T cells in alopecia areata. The treatment was: oral pan-JAK inhibitor, 5-10 mg twice daily. Isolated RNA was reverse transcribed into cDNA used as the sequencing template. Measured with immunoSEQ multiplex PCR; TCRdb has only the in-frame clones, and not every one. This sample has 140,000 to 150,000 clones; 45% to 60% occur once, and the top ten carry approximately 15%. The input for sequencing was CD8+ T cells sorted from blood, taken at week 4, from a patient treated with tofacitinib. Receptors were obtained from a human donor with alopecia areata.

The chain is built from TRBV7-8 and TRBJ1-2, with D perhaps matching TRBD1 (5 bases). V shed 4 bases and J shed 6 bases, with 15 bases lying between them. CDR3 size: 14 residues. Germline V gene lookup returns CDR1 SGHVS and CDR2 FQNEAQ. CDR3: CASSWLGGSNGYTF. For the CDR3, the DNA is TGTGCCAGCAGCTGGCTGGGGGGATCTAATGGCTACACCTTC.

This sequence joins TRBV6-4 and TRBJ2-3; a possible D gene is TRBD1 (6 bases). This CDR3 is 15 amino acids long. CDR1 MRHNA and CDR2 SNTAGT come from the germline V gene. The germline V and J ends were trimmed by 2 bases and 0 bases, with 9 bases remaining between them. Here the CDR3 reads CASSDGGSSTDTQYF. CDR3 DNA: TGTGCCAGCAGTGACGGGGGCTCTAGCACAGATACGCAGTATTTT.

This clone has more than one count but fewer than ten. J is TRBJ1-2 and V is TRBV10-3; 7 bases agree with TRBD1. Germline assignment: CDR1 ENHRY and CDR2 SYGVKD. The CDR3 extends over 16 amino acids. With V trimmed by 3 bases and J by 6 bases, 13 bases remained unmatched. CDR3 in amino acids: CAISDPDRAYLHGYTF. Here the CDR3 DNA reads TGTGCCATCAGTGATCCCGACAGGGCCTATTTGCATGGCTACACCTTC.

Only a few counts were recorded for this clone. The chain links TRBV29-1 to TRBJ1-5; the D gene is possibly TRBD1 (6 bases). Per germline, CDR1 SQVTM and CDR2 ANQGSEA. CDR3 length equals 13 residues. Trimming removed 1 base at V and 6 bases at J, with 10 bases between. CDR3 nucleotide sequence: TGCAGCGTTGAAGTAGGGGGGGGTCAGCCCCAGCATTTT. Translating gives CSVEVGGGQPQHF.

V and J are TRBV10-2 and TRBJ2-1, with 9 positions matching TRBD2. Trimming cost V 10 bases and J 4 bases; bases outside gene matches: 5. The CDR3 sequence is 13 residues long. From germline, CDR1 is WSHSY and CDR2 SAAADI. DNA for the CDR3: TGCGCCACCCTGGCGGGGGGGTACAATGAGCAGTTCTTC. Translating gives CATLAGGYNEQFF.

A few counts support this clone. The V call is TRBV2, the J call TRBJ2-2; D unresolved. Deletions cut 4 bases from V and 5 bases from J, with 14 bases between. The germline V gene encodes CDR1 SNHLY and CDR2 FYNNEI. The CDR3 has 15 residues. The CDR3 nucleotides read TGTGCCAGCAGTGGGCCAGACTTAGTTACCGGGGAGCTGTTTTTT. This codes for CASSGPDLVTGELFF.

The chain recombines TRBV5-6 with TRBJ1-2; D is undetermined. Trimming shortened V by 0 bases and J by 10 bases, and 10 bases separated the two germline ends. Per germline, CDR1 SGHDT and CDR2 YYEEEE. The CDR3 runs 12 residues. The CDR3 region is CASSLATGIYTF. For the CDR3, the DNA is TGTGCCAGCAGCTTGGCAACGGGGATCTACACCTTC.

This chain connects TRBV27 to TRBJ2-7; D ambiguous. The CDR3 has 13 residues. Germline assignment: CDR1 MNHEY and CDR2 SMNVEV (reference sequence). Trimming pared 3 bases from V and 4 bases from J, leaving 10 bases between. The DNA for the CDR3 is TGTGCCAGCAGTTTTGGGCTGACATACGAGCAGTACTTC. Its translation: CASSFGLTYEQYF.

This clone has just one count. The chain combines TRBV7-8 with TRBJ1-1, with no clear D. Per germline, CDR1 SGHVS and CDR2 FQNEAQ. Trimming shortened V by 7 bases and J by 3 bases, and 18 bases separated the two germline ends. The CDR3 contains 15 residues. CDR3 in DNA: TGTGCCAGCAACCATGGGAGGCGGGTCGACACTGAAGCTTTCTTT. Encoded protein: CASNHGRRVDTEAFF.

The rearrangement uses TRBV2 and TRBJ1-5, with a possible D match to TRBD1 (5 bases). Germline V gene lookup returns CDR1 SNHLY and CDR2 FYNNEI. V lost 6 bases and J lost 2, with 23 bases in between. The CDR3 runs to 18 residues. CDR3 loop: CASSQDGARVFGNQPQHF. In DNA form, the CDR3 reads TGTGCCAGCAGCCAGGACGGAGCCAGGGTGTTCGGCAATCAGCCCCAGCATTTT. Using reference TRBV2 and TRBJ1-5 for the parts outside the CDR3, the full variable domain is EPEVTQTPSHQVTQMGQEVILRCVPISNHLYFYWYRQILGQKVEFLVSFYNNEISEKSEIFDDQFSVERPDGSNFTLKIRSTKLEDSAMYFCASSQDGARVFGNQPQHFGDGTRLSIL.

There are a few counts of this clone. The J gene is TRBJ2-5, the V gene TRBV7-3; D is uncertain. The V gene's germline CDR1 is SGHTA and CDR2 FQGTGA. This CDR3 has 13 residues. With 2 bases removed from V and 0 bases from J, the gap between germline ends came to 4 bases. In nucleotides, the CDR3 is TGTGCCAGCAGCTTAGGGTACCAAGAGACCCAGTACTTC. This codes for CASSLGYQETQYF.

The chain combines TRBV27 with TRBJ1-2; D unresolved. The CDR3 is 14 amino acids. The ends were cut back, 4 bases at V and 4 bases at J, with 13 bases in the middle. Germline V CDR1 and CDR2: MNHEY, SMNVEV (reference sequence). The CDR3 region is CASSSNLLGYGYTF. The CDR3 DNA reads TGTGCCAGCAGTTCCAACCTCCTAGGCTATGGCTACACCTTC.

The genes are TRBV13 and TRBJ2-1; D might be TRBD2 (5 bases). Trimming cost V 7 bases and J 5 bases, with 15 bases left between them. This CDR3 spans 14 amino acids. Germline V lookup: CDR1 PRHDT, CDR2 FYEKMQ (reference sequence). CDR3 nucleotide sequence: TGTGCCAGCATCCCGGGAATCAATAACAATGAGCAGTTCTTC. Residues: CASIPGINNNEQFF.

The chain uses TRBV5-6 and TRBJ2-3; D unclear. The germline V and J ends were trimmed by 4 bases and 0 bases, with 12 bases remaining between them. The CDR3 has 15 amino acids. The germline gives CDR1 SGHDT, CDR2 YYEEEE. Here the CDR3 DNA reads TGTGCCAGCAGCACGGACGGAACTAGCACAGATACGCAGTATTTT. It codes for CASSTDGTSTDTQYF.

The V gene is TRBV7-9, the J gene TRBJ2-7; the D is unclear. The CDR3 runs to 13 residues. The ends were cut back, 5 bases at V and 3 bases at J, with 11 bases in the middle. CDR1 and CDR2 (germline): SEHNR, FQNEAQ (reference sequence). CDR3 sequence (DNA): TGTGCCAGCAGCACCGGTCCCAACTACGAGCAGTACTTC. Translated, it gives CASSTGPNYEQYF.

The chain recombines TRBV6-6 with TRBJ2-5; unclear D gene. CDR1 and CDR2 (germline): MNHNY, SVGAGI (reference sequence). This CDR3 has 14 residues. Between the trimmed V and J ends, which lost 8 bases and 5 bases, there was a span of 18 bases. CDR3 amino acids: CASGLDLGLETQYF. CDR3 coding DNA: TGTGCCAGCGGCCTCGACCTCGGGCTTGAGACCCAGTACTTC.

The chain uses TRBV10-3 and TRBJ2-2, with D perhaps matching TRBD1 (5 bases). Trimming pared 3 bases from V and 0 bases from J, leaving 11 bases between. CDR3 size: 16 residues. From germline, CDR1 is ENHRY and CDR2 SYGVKD. Here the CDR3 DNA reads TGTGCCATCAGTGACACAGGCGGCGCGAACACCGGGGAGCTGTTTTTT. Translated: CAISDTGGANTGELFF.

The CDR3 region is CASSDRDQPQHF. CDR3 DNA: TGTGCCAGCAGCGACAGGGATCAGCCCCAGCATTTT. This chain joins TRBV7-9 and TRBJ1-5, with TRBD1 matching 7 bases. V dropped 5 bases and J dropped 5; count of bases not matched to a gene: 0. The germline V gene encodes CDR1 SEHNR and CDR2 FQNEAQ (reference sequence). The CDR3 is made up of 12 amino acids.

The chain joins TRBV4-3 to TRBJ1-2; D is uncertain. Trimming removed 1 base at V and 9 bases at J, with 12 bases between. CDR1 is LGHNA and CDR2 is YSLEER in the germline V gene. The CDR3 has 13 amino acids. The CDR3 DNA sequence: TGCGCCAGCAGCCAAGTGCGGGAGGCCAGCTACACCTTC. Translating gives CASSQVREASYTF.

This clone was seen only once. The V gene is TRBV5-1, the J gene TRBJ1-3, with D tentatively TRBD1 (5 bases). Germline CDR1 SGHRS, CDR2 YFSETQ. The CDR3 extends over 15 amino acids. The V end was cut by 4 bases, the J end by 0 bases, with 11 bases between. CDR3 in amino acids: CASSPGHRSGNTIYF. Written as DNA, the CDR3 is TGCGCCAGCAGCCCTGGACATCGCTCTGGAAACACCATATATTTT.

This clone was recorded only once. This chain connects TRBV4-1 to TRBJ2-1; 11 positions agree with TRBD2. After removal of 4 bases from V and 7 bases from J, the junction contained 12 bases not matched to a gene. Germline assignment: CDR1 MGHRA and CDR2 YSYEKL. The CDR3 totals 17 residues. The CDR3 coding sequence is TGCGCCAGCAGCCGACCGACCTCACTAGCGGGGGATAATGAGCAGTTCTTC. Amino acids: CASSRPTSLAGDNEQFF.

V gene TRBV29-1 combines with J gene TRBJ1-2, with D hard to call. There are 13 residues in the CDR3. V lost 4 bases to trimming and J lost 3 bases, with 12 bases between them. The germline gives CDR1 SQVTM, CDR2 ANQGSEA. As DNA, the CDR3 is TGCAGCGTTGTCCCCGCGGAGGACTATGGCTACACCTTC. It encodes CSVVPAEDYGYTF.

This chain joins TRBV6-1 and TRBJ2-3, with D possibly TRBD2 on 7 matching bases. Trimming took 1 base from V and 3 from J, leaving 17 bases between them. The CDR3 covers 17 residues. In germline, CDR1 is MNHNS, CDR2 SASEGT. CDR3 in amino acids: CASSEVRGPDNTDTQYF. The DNA of the CDR3 is TGTGCCAGCAGTGAAGTGCGGGGGCCGGATAATACAGATACGCAGTATTTT.

The chain employs TRBV30 and TRBJ2-7; maybe TRBD1 (6 bases). Trimming removed 1 base from V and 4 bases from J, with 17 bases in between. The CDR3 length is 15 residues. Germline V gives CDR1 GTSNPN, CDR2 SVGIG (reference sequence). The CDR3 bases are TGTGCCTGGAGTGCATACAGGGATAGTTCGTACGAGCAGTACTTC. This encodes CAWSAYRDSSYEQYF.